The rows below give T cell receptor beta chains drawn from one sample of a study of blood T cell repertoires in COVID-19. Profiled with immunoSEQ multiplex PCR; TCRdb holds only in-frame clones, not every one. This table holds tens of thousands of clones, approximately 80% found once. Sequencing used peripheral blood. Receptor source: a man aged 55 to 69 with acute or convalescent COVID-19. Each CDR3 is given with its conserved first and last residue. Fields, in order: clone size, D gene, CDR3 length, V gene, J gene, CDR3 protein, CDR3 DNA. A D gene is named only where the DNA matches it firmly. Not all rows give a size; the values are once, few, many and, for expanded clones, a class.

abundance: .
d_gene: TRBD2
len: 13
v_gene: TRBV6-6
j_gene: TRBJ2-1
CDR3aa: CASRLAAYNEQFF
CDR3nt: TGTGCCAGTAGACTAGCGGCCTACAATGAGCAGTTCTTC

abundance: .
d_gene: TRBD2
len: 17
v_gene: TRBV7-2
j_gene: TRBJ2-7
CDR3aa: CASSPFFASGAPYEQYF
CDR3nt: TGTGCCAGCAGCCCCTTCTTCGCTAGCGGGGCCCCCTACGAGCAGTACTTC

abundance: .
d_gene: .
len: 16
v_gene: TRBV3-1/TRBV3-2
j_gene: TRBJ1-5
CDR3aa: CASSPNTGGSNQPQHF
CDR3nt: TGTGCCAGCAGCCCCAACACGGGGGGAAGCAATCAGCCCCAGCATTTT

abundance: .
d_gene: TRBD1
len: 16
v_gene: TRBV4-3
j_gene: TRBJ1-1
CDR3aa: CASSGGDRGHREGAFF
CDR3nt: TGCGCCAGCAGCGGGGGGGACAGGGGCCACCGGGAGGGAGCTTTCTTT

abundance: .
d_gene: .
len: 16
v_gene: TRBV6-5
j_gene: TRBJ2-6
CDR3aa: CASSYSVATGANVLTF
CDR3nt: TGTGCCAGCAGTTACTCAGTAGCCACTGGGGCCAACGTCCTGACTTTC

abundance: .
d_gene: .
len: 15
v_gene: TRBV28
j_gene: TRBJ1-1
CDR3aa: CASRKDRPVNTEAFF
CDR3nt: TGTGCCAGCAGAAAGGACAGACCGGTAAACACTGAAGCTTTCTTT

abundance: few
d_gene: .
len: 13
v_gene: TRBV19
j_gene: TRBJ1-5
CDR3aa: CASSIRGNQPQHF
CDR3nt: TGTGCCAGTAGTATTCGGGGGAATCAGCCCCAGCATTTT

abundance: .
d_gene: .
len: 13
v_gene: TRBV6-5
j_gene: TRBJ1-2
CDR3aa: CASRADSPGGYTF
CDR3nt: TGTGCCAGCAGAGCGGACAGTCCGGGAGGCTACACCTTC

abundance: .
d_gene: TRBD1
len: 15
v_gene: TRBV7-8
j_gene: TRBJ1-6
CDR3aa: CASSFETGRNSPLHF
CDR3nt: TGTGCCAGCAGCTTTGAGACAGGGAGAAATTCACCCCTCCACTTT

abundance: once
d_gene: .
len: 14
v_gene: TRBV28
j_gene: TRBJ2-4
CDR3aa: CASSLSGHANIQYF
CDR3nt: TGTGCCAGCAGTTTATCTGGGCATGCGAACATTCAGTACTTC

abundance: .
d_gene: .
len: 15
v_gene: TRBV6-5
j_gene: TRBJ1-2
CDR3aa: CASSYSNRGAGGYTF
CDR3nt: TGTGCCAGCAGTTACTCGAATCGGGGGGCGGGAGGCTACACCTTC

abundance: .
d_gene: .
len: 13
v_gene: TRBV7-9
j_gene: TRBJ2-1
CDR3aa: CASIAGAYNEQFF
CDR3nt: TGTGCCAGCATTGCGGGCGCCTACAATGAGCAGTTCTTC

abundance: .
d_gene: TRBD1
len: 17
v_gene: TRBV7-9
j_gene: TRBJ2-3
CDR3aa: CASTSLWTGDKADTQYF
CDR3nt: TGTGCCAGCACCTCTCTCTGGACAGGGGATAAGGCAGATACGCAGTATTTT

abundance: .
d_gene: .
len: 17
v_gene: TRBV3-1/TRBV3-2
j_gene: TRBJ1-1
CDR3aa: CASSQAKPTRRNTEAFF
CDR3nt: TGTGCCAGCAGCCAAGCGAAGCCCACTAGGAGGAACACTGAAGCTTTCTTT

abundance: .
d_gene: TRBD2
len: 19
v_gene: TRBV14
j_gene: TRBJ2-1
CDR3aa: CASSLRPHFRQRGNNEQFF
CDR3nt: TGTGCCAGCAGCCTCAGGCCCCATTTCCGCCAGCGGGGCAACAATGAGCAGTTCTTC

abundance: .
d_gene: TRBD2
len: 16
v_gene: TRBV5-1
j_gene: TRBJ2-5
CDR3aa: CASSLGLAGVGETQYF
CDR3nt: TGCGCCAGCAGCTTGGGACTAGCGGGGGTAGGAGAGACCCAGTACTTC

abundance: .
d_gene: .
len: 12
v_gene: TRBV3-1/TRBV3-2
j_gene: TRBJ2-3
CDR3aa: CASSQRSDTQYF
CDR3nt: TGTGCCAGCAGCCAGCGCTCCGATACGCAGTATTTT

abundance: .
d_gene: .
len: 12
v_gene: TRBV5-4
j_gene: TRBJ1-2
CDR3aa: CASSFLVNGYTF
CDR3nt: TGTGCCAGTAGCTTTTTAGTAAATGGCTACACCTTC

abundance: .
d_gene: TRBD2
len: 18
v_gene: TRBV5-1
j_gene: TRBJ2-3
CDR3aa: CAPSLAITRGGVVDTQYF
CDR3nt: TGCGCCCCCAGCTTGGCCATTACTCGCGGGGGGGTGGTGGATACGCAGTATTTT

abundance: .
d_gene: .
len: 13
v_gene: TRBV3-1/TRBV3-2
j_gene: TRBJ2-3
CDR3aa: CASSQQGTDTQYF
CDR3nt: TGTGCCAGCAGCCAACAGGGGACAGATACGCAGTATTTT

abundance: .
d_gene: TRBD1
len: 12
v_gene: TRBV10-1
j_gene: TRBJ2-1
CDR3aa: CASSKGAAEQFF
CDR3nt: TGCGCCAGCAGTAAGGGGGCCGCCGAGCAGTTCTTC

abundance: .
d_gene: TRBD1
len: 16
v_gene: TRBV19
j_gene: TRBJ1-1
CDR3aa: CASRGGQGNTWTEAFF
CDR3nt: TGTGCCAGTAGGGGGGGACAGGGGAATACATGGACTGAAGCTTTCTTT

abundance: few
d_gene: .
len: 14
v_gene: TRBV7-9
j_gene: TRBJ2-3
CDR3aa: CASRTLGRGDTQYF
CDR3nt: TGTGCCAGCAGGACGCTCGGCAGGGGTGATACGCAGTATTTT

abundance: .
d_gene: .
len: 10
v_gene: TRBV12-3/TRBV12-4
j_gene: TRBJ1-2
CDR3aa: CASSLRGYTF
CDR3nt: TGTGCCAGCAGTTTGAGGGGCTACACCTTC

abundance: .
d_gene: .
len: 13
v_gene: TRBV6-6
j_gene: TRBJ1-5
CDR3aa: CAGSDRDNQPQHF
CDR3nt: TGTGCCGGCTCGGACAGAGACAATCAGCCCCAGCATTTT

abundance: .
d_gene: TRBD2
len: 14
v_gene: TRBV6-2/TRBV6-3
j_gene: TRBJ2-1
CDR3aa: CASSLLAGGHEQFF
CDR3nt: TGTGCCAGCAGCCTACTAGCGGGGGGGCATGAGCAGTTCTTC

abundance: .
d_gene: TRBD1
len: 16
v_gene: TRBV7-3
j_gene: TRBJ2-1
CDR3aa: CASSLRGPTIYNEQFF
CDR3nt: TGTGCCAGCAGCCTAAGGGGGCCGACAATCTACAATGAGCAGTTCTTC

abundance: .
d_gene: TRBD1
len: 17
v_gene: TRBV5-6
j_gene: TRBJ2-5
CDR3aa: CASSQVGTGARRETQYF
CDR3nt: TGTGCCAGCAGCCAGGTTGGGACAGGGGCGCGGCGAGAGACCCAGTACTTC

abundance: .
d_gene: .
len: 15
v_gene: TRBV28
j_gene: TRBJ2-6
CDR3aa: CASSFVGSGANVLTF
CDR3nt: TGTGCCAGCAGTTTCGTCGGCTCTGGGGCCAACGTCCTGACTTTC

abundance: .
d_gene: TRBD1
len: 15
v_gene: TRBV25-1
j_gene: TRBJ1-1
CDR3aa: CASSAPGTANTEAFF
CDR3nt: TGTGCCAGCAGTGCCCCCGGGACAGCGAACACTGAAGCTTTCTTT

abundance: .
d_gene: TRBD2
len: 13
v_gene: TRBV11-3
j_gene: TRBJ2-1
CDR3aa: CASSSRTSGVQFF
CDR3nt: TGTGCCAGCAGCTCCAGGACTAGCGGGGTCCAGTTCTTC

abundance: .
d_gene: TRBD1
len: 17
v_gene: TRBV18
j_gene: TRBJ1-6
CDR3aa: CASSPYSGQGGNSPLHF
CDR3nt: TGTGCCAGCTCACCATACAGTGGACAGGGCGGGAATTCACCCCTCCACTTT

abundance: .
d_gene: .
len: 13
v_gene: TRBV30
j_gene: TRBJ2-3
CDR3aa: CAWSAQGSDTQYF
CDR3nt: TGTGCCTGGAGTGCCCAGGGTTCGGATACGCAGTATTTT

abundance: once
d_gene: .
len: 16
v_gene: TRBV27
j_gene: TRBJ2-2
CDR3aa: CASRGTAVLYTGELFF
CDR3nt: TGTGCCAGCAGGGGGACTGCGGTCCTTTACACCGGGGAGCTGTTTTTT

abundance: few
d_gene: TRBD1
len: 15
v_gene: TRBV5-1
j_gene: TRBJ1-5
CDR3aa: CASSWGDRENQPQHF
CDR3nt: TGCGCCAGCAGCTGGGGGGACAGGGAGAATCAGCCCCAGCATTTT

abundance: .
d_gene: .
len: 14
v_gene: TRBV7-2
j_gene: TRBJ2-3
CDR3aa: CASSSVLGTDTQYF
CDR3nt: TGTGCCAGCAGCAGCGTTCTAGGCACAGATACGCAGTATTTT

abundance: .
d_gene: TRBD1
len: 17
v_gene: TRBV2
j_gene: TRBJ2-2
CDR3aa: CASSVLRIGGRTGELFF
CDR3nt: TGTGCCAGCAGTGTCCTTCGGATAGGGGGCAGGACCGGGGAGCTGTTTTTT

abundance: .
d_gene: TRBD2
len: 19
v_gene: TRBV5-6
j_gene: TRBJ2-2
CDR3aa: CASSLAAVGLAGGSGELFF
CDR3nt: TGTGCCAGCAGCTTGGCCGCTGTAGGACTAGCGGGGGGCTCCGGGGAGCTGTTTTTT